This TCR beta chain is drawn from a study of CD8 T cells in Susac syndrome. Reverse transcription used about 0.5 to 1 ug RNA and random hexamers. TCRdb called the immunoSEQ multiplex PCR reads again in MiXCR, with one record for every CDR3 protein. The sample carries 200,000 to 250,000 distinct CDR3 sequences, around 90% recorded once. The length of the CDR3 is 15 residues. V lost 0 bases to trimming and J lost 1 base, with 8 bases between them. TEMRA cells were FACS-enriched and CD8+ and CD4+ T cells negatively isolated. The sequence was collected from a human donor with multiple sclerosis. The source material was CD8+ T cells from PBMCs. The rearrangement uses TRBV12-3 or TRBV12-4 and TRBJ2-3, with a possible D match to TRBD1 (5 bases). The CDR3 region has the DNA TGTGCCAGCAGTTTAGCCAGGGTCGGCACAGATACGCAGTATTTT. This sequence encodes CASSLARVGTDTQYF.